These T cell receptor beta chains were read from a single sample in a study of cytomegalovirus exposure and HLA in healthy donors. Method: immunoSEQ multiplex PCR; TCRdb's copy keeps in-frame clones and lacks some. Of some 67,000 clones listed, 65% to 85% are singletons. What was sequenced was PBMCs. The receptors here all came from a woman in her 30s in good health and CMV-seronegative. Both conserved end residues are part of each CDR3. D genes are given only for firm matches. The size of a clone is reported for some rows only, either as once, few or many, or as a class for expanded clones.

v_call	d_call	j_call	clone_size	cdr3_nt	cdr3_aa
TRBV7-9	TRBD2	TRBJ2-7	-	TGTGCCAGCAGCCCGAGGACTAGCGGGGTCTCCTACGAGCAGTACTTC	CASSPRTSGVSYEQYF
TRBV7-2	-	TRBJ2-5	-	TGTGCCAGCAGCCCGCCCCCTACAGAAGAGACCCAGTACTTC	CASSPPPTEETQYF
TRBV5-6	-	TRBJ1-6	-	TGTGCCAGCAGCTTAGAGATTTCACCCCTCCACTTT	CASSLEISPLHF
TRBV7-2	-	TRBJ2-7	-	TGTGCCAGCAGCGCCCGGGACAACTACGAGCAGTACTTC	CASSARDNYEQYF
TRBV4-1	-	TRBJ1-2	-	TGCGCCAGCAGCCAAGATCGGTGGGGCTCTGATCCTAACTATGGCTACACCTTC	CASSQDRWGSDPNYGYTF
TRBV30	-	TRBJ1-6	-	TGTGCCTGGAGTCTTAGAACTTCGGGACCCCTCCACTTT	CAWSLRTSGPLHF
TRBV7-2	TRBD2	TRBJ2-3	-	TGTGCCAGCAGCTCCGGACTAGCGGGGGGCCCTGTGAGAGATACGCAGTATTTT	CASSSGLAGGPVRDTQYF
TRBV19	TRBD1	TRBJ1-1	once	TGTGCCAGTAGCTCGGACAGGGCTTACACTGAAGCTTTCTTT	CASSSDRAYTEAFF
TRBV19	TRBD1	TRBJ1-5	few	TGTGCCAGTAGTATGGACCGCGGGACAGGTAGCAATCAGCCCCAGCATTTT	CASSMDRGTGSNQPQHF
TRBV7-8	-	TRBJ2-1	-	TGTGCCAGCAGCGTCGACAGAAGCTACAATGAGCAGTTCTTC	CASSVDRSYNEQFF